This T cell receptor beta chain derives from a study of T-cell memory formation after mild COVID-19. Study-wide background: For the most part, TCR clusters were specific to one donor. Study results and caveats: Mainly in CM and EM were contracting CD4+ clones; CD8+ were in EMRA. There were some responding clones in pre-infection memory, which suggested that cross-reactive memory had joined.

The V and J ends lost 6 bases and 1 base respectively, with 15 bases between them. The CDR3 has 14 amino acids. Per germline, CDR1 SQVTM and CDR2 ANQGSEA. About this clonotype itself: Its antigen is not identified.

Amplification by 5'RACE using constant-segment primers produced TCR alpha and TCR beta cDNA libraries that carried sample barcodes and UMIs. TCRdb independently ran MiXCR on the 5' RACE reads; one entry per CDR3 protein. Among some 410,000 distinct CDR3 sequences listed, around 22% were seen once. The genes are TRBV29-1 and TRBJ1-1; possibly TRBD1 for D (5 bases). This clonotype originated in an adult woman who had mild COVID-19 (a few samples of this study predate the infection). Cell type and time point are not known. Sequenced sample: PBMCs or a T cell subset sorted from them (not recorded which). CDR3 sequence (DNA): TGCAGCGTCCGTTTTGGGGCCTGGAACACTGAAGCTTTCTTT. It yields the protein CSVRFGAWNTEAFF.